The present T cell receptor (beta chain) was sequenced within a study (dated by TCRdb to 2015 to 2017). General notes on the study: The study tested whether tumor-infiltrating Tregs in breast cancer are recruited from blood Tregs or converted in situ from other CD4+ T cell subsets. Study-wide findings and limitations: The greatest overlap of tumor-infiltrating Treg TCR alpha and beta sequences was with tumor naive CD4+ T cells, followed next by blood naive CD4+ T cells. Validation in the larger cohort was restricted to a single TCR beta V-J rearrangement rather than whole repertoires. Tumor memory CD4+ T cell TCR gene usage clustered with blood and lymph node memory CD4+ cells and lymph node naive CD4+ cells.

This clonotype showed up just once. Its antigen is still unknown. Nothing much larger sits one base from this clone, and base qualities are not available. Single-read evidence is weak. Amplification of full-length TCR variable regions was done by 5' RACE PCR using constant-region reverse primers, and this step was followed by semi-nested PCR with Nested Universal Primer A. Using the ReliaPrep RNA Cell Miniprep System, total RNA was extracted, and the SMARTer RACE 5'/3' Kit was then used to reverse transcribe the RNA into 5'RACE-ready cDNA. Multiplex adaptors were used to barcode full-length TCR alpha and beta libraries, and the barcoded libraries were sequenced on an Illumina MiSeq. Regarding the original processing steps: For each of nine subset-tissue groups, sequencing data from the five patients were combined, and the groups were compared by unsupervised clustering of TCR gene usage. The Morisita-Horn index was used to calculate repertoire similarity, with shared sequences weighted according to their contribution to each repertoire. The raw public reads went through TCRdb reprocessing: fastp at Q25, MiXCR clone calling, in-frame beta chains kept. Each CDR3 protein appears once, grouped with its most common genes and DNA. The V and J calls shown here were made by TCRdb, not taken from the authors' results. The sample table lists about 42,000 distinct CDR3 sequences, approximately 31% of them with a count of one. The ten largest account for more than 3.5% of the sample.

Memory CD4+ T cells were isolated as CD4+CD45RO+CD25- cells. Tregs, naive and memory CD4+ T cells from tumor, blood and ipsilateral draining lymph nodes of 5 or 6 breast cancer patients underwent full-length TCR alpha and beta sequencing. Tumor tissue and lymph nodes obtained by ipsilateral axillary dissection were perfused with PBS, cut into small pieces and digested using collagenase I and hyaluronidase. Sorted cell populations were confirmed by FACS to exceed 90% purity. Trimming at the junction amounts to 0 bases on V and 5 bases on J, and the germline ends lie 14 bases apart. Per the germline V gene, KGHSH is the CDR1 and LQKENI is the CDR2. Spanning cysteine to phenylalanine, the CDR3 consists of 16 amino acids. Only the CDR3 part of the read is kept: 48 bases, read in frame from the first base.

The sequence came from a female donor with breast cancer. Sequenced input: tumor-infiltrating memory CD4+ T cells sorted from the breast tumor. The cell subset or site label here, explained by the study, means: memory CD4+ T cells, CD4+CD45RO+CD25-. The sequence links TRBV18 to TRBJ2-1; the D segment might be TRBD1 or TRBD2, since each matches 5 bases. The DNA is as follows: TGTGCCAGCTCACCACCTTTGGGGGTTCGGAACAATGAGCAGTTCTTC. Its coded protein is CASSPPLGVRNNEQFF.